This is a list of T cell receptor beta chains from one sample in a study of long-term antiretroviral therapy in people with HIV. Assay: immunoSEQ multiplex PCR; the TCRdb copy retains only in-frame clones and omits some. This sample has about 39,000 clones, with 80% to 90% found just once. The material sequenced was unsorted PBMCs, taken just before starting antiretroviral therapy. The receptors were gathered from a woman younger than 30 with HIV. Both conserved end residues are part of each CDR3. Each record gives: V gene, clone size, CDR3 length, J gene, D gene, CDR3 DNA, CDR3 protein. D genes are given only for firm matches. Only part of the rows carry a size: once, few, many, or a class if the clone is expanded.

TRBV10-1	.	16	TRBJ2-7	TRBD2	TGCGCCAGCAGTCCATCCCGGGGGGGAACTTACTACGAGCAGTACTTC	CASSPSRGGTYYEQYF
TRBV6-5	.	14	TRBJ1-1	.	TGTGCCAGCACCCAGACAGGAACGAACACTGAAGCTTTCTTT	CASTQTGTNTEAFF
TRBV4-1	.	16	TRBJ2-7	.	TGCGCCAGCAGCCAATACGAGCGGAGTACCTCCTACGAGCAGTACTTC	CASSQYERSTSYEQYF
TRBV9	once	12	TRBJ2-2	.	TGTGCCAGCAGCGCGTGGGGCGGGGAGCTGTTTTTT	CASSAWGGELFF
TRBV27	.	14	TRBJ2-7	.	TGTGCCAGCAGGGCGGGCCGGAGCTCCTACGAGCAGTACTTC	CASRAGRSSYEQYF
TRBV4-3	medium-sized	18	TRBJ1-3	.	TGCGCCAGCAGCCAAGAATTGGCAGGGTTAGAGTCTGGAAACACCATATATTTT	CASSQELAGLESGNTIYF
TRBV25-1	.	14	TRBJ2-7	TRBD1	TGTGCCAGCAGCACAGGGGGCCTCCTCTACGAGCAGTACTTC	CASSTGGLLYEQYF
TRBV28	.	14	TRBJ2-5	.	TGTGCCAGCAGTTTAGGAGGGGTCCAAGAGACCCAGTACTTC	CASSLGGVQETQYF
TRBV5-4	.	19	TRBJ2-7	TRBD2	TGTGCCAGCAGCTTTGGAGGACCTAGCGGGAGGGGGGCTTTAAGCGAGCAGTACTTC	CASSFGGPSGRGALSEQYF
TRBV6-6	.	13	TRBJ2-5	TRBD2	TGTGCCAGCCAAGGGACTACCCAAGAGACCCAGTACTTC	CASQGTTQETQYF
TRBV5-1	once	19	TRBJ2-7	TRBD2	TGCGCCAGCAGCGGGGGCGTGCCTAGCGGGAGCTGGAGTTACTACGAGCAGTACTTC	CASSGGVPSGSWSYYEQYF
TRBV9	.	17	TRBJ2-4	.	TGTGCCAGCAGCGTAGGTGTAAGGGAGGATCACAAAAACATTCAGTACTTC	CASSVGVREDHKNIQYF
TRBV4-3	.	18	TRBJ2-2	.	TGCGCCAGCAGGGCGGCCGGAGGGAACAACTTTAACACCGGGGAGCTGTTTTTT	CASRAAGGNNFNTGELFF
TRBV4-1	.	17	TRBJ2-1	.	TGCGCCAGCAGCCAAGTCGCGACGCGGCTCTCCTACAATGAGCAGTTCTTC	CASSQVATRLSYNEQFF
TRBV7-8	few	15	TRBJ2-7	TRBD2	TGTGCCAGCAGCTTGGGTAGCGGGAGAGTAGGCGAGCAGTACTTC	CASSLGSGRVGEQYF
TRBV27	.	17	TRBJ2-5	TRBD1	TGTGCCAGCAGTTTGGGGACAGGGGGAAGTGGGAGAGAGACCCAGTACTTC	CASSLGTGGSGRETQYF
TRBV28	.	16	TRBJ2-7	TRBD2	TGTGCCAGCAGCCTTCTAAGACTAGCGGAGACCTACGAGCAGTACTTC	CASSLLRLAETYEQYF